Below are 26 T cell receptor beta chains sequenced from a single sample in a study of shared clonotypes between healthy human individuals. Method: immunoSEQ multiplex PCR; TCRdb's copy keeps in-frame clones and lacks some. Of hundreds of thousands of clones listed, around 73% are singletons. Sequencing used memory CD4+ T cells sorted from blood. Subset defined: CD45RA-negative fraction. These TCRs come from a woman aged 25 to 45 in good health.

The rearrangement uses TRBV5-4 and TRBJ2-1; TRBD2 aligns across 14 bases. V lost 4 bases to trimming and J lost 8 bases; unmatched junction nucleotides: 5. The length of the CDR3 is 15 residues. Looked up from germline, CDR1 is SGHNT and CDR2 is YYREEE (reference sequence). CDR3 in DNA: TGTGCCAGCAGCCCGGGACTAGCGGGAGCCCATGAGCAGTTCTTC. Amino acid sequence: CASSPGLAGAHEQFF.

This clone was observed a single time. One end of the junction is discordant with germline, which a read error may explain. The rearrangement uses TRBV4-1 and TRBJ2-2; no reliable D call. This CDR3 has 15 amino acids. CDR1 and CDR2 from the germline V gene are MGHRA and YSYEKL. The CDR3 nucleotides read TGTGCCAGCAGCCAAGAAGGTGGCTTGATGGGGGAGCTGTTTTTT. Translation: CASSQEGGLMGELFF.

The genes are TRBV28 and TRBJ1-2; D is ambiguous. CDR3 length: 13 amino acids. Germline loops: CDR1 MDHEN, CDR2 SYDVKM. Trimming took off 2 bases at V and 6 bases at J, with 10 bases between the two ends. CDR3 residues: CASSLPRNDGYTF. The CDR3 nucleotides are TGTGCCAGCAGTTTACCACGGAATGATGGCTACACCTTC.

The chain combines TRBV6-5 with TRBJ2-7; tentatively, D is TRBD1 (6 bases). V shed 7 bases and J shed 0 bases, with 13 bases lying between them. Germline CDR1 reads MNHEY; CDR2 reads SVGAGI. The CDR3 consists of 14 residues. CDR3 amino acids: CASTLDSSSYEQYF. DNA of the CDR3: TGTGCCAGCACCCTGGACAGTAGCTCCTACGAGCAGTACTTC.

The rearrangement joins TRBV28 to TRBJ2-3; 9 positions agree with TRBD2. The CDR3 contains 14 residues. Losses at the gene ends were 2 bases for V and 5 bases for J; bases not matched to a gene: 2. Germline loops: CDR1 MDHEN, CDR2 SYDVKM. This chain's CDR3 is CASSLAGGLDTQYF. Written as DNA, the CDR3 is TGTGCCAGCAGTTTAGCGGGAGGGCTAGATACGCAGTATTTT. The full variable domain, with the rest looked up from reference TRBV28 and TRBJ2-3, is DVKVTQSSRYLVKRTGEKVFLECVQDMDHENMFWYRQDPGLGLRLIYFSYDVKMKEKGDIPEGYSVSREKKERFSLILESASTNQTSMYLCASSLAGGLDTQYFGPGTRLTVL.

The V and J genes are TRBV4-1 and TRBJ2-7; D may be TRBD2 (5 bases). Germline V lookup: CDR1 MGHRA, CDR2 YSYEKL. The CDR3 is 14 amino acids. Deletions cut 1 base from V and 6 bases from J, with 13 bases between. Written as DNA, the CDR3 is TGCGCCAGCAGCCAAGCTGGGAGCCCCCTCGAGCAGTACTTC. Protein product: CASSQAGSPLEQYF.

In nucleotides, the CDR3 is TGTGCCAGCTCACCATTGGACAGGGCGACGTCGGGTGGCTACACCTTC. Translated, it gives CASSPLDRATSGGYTF. The chain couples TRBV18 to TRBJ1-2, with 8 positions matching TRBD1. The ends lost 2 bases at V and 7 bases at J; junction bases unmatched: 12. This CDR3 contains 16 residues. Per germline, CDR1 KGHSH and CDR2 LQKENI.

V and J are TRBV25-1 and TRBJ2-5; TRBD1 agrees at 10 bases. The V gene's germline CDR1 is MGHDK and CDR2 SYGVNS. The CDR3 is made up of 16 amino acids. V lost 2 bases and J lost 3; bases outside the gene matches: 6. Here the CDR3 DNA reads TGTGCCAGCAGTGAACCGGGACAGGGGACTAAAGAGACCCAGTACTTC. Residues: CASSEPGQGTKETQYF. The complete variable domain, with remaining parts taken from reference TRBV25-1 and TRBJ2-5, reads EADIYQTPRYLVIGTGKKITLECSQTMGHDKMYWYQQDPGMELHLIHYSYGVNSTEKGDLSSESTVSRIRTEHFPLTLESARPSHTSQYLCASSEPGQGTKETQYFGPGTRLLVL.

J is TRBJ2-7 and V is TRBV7-2, with a tentative D call TRBD2 (6 bases). Deletions cut 1 base from V and 0 bases from J, with 13 bases between. This CDR3 region has 16 residues. Germline lookup yields CDR1 SGHTA and CDR2 FQGNSA. CDR3 nucleotides: TGTGCCAGCAGCTTAGAGGTGGGAGGACTCTCCTACGAGCAGTACTTC. It encodes CASSLEVGGLSYEQYF.

This chain links TRBV28 with TRBJ2-7; possibly TRBD2 for D (6 bases). CDR3 length equals 14 residues. V gave up 4 bases and J gave up 3 bases, with 13 bases separating them. The germline V gene has CDR1 MDHEN and CDR2 SYDVKM. The DNA for the CDR3 is TGTGCCAGCAGTTCGTATCGGGAGAGCTACGAGCAGTACTTC. It encodes CASSSYRESYEQYF.

CDR3 region: CASSESGVLAEAFF. CDR3 bases: TGCGCCAGCAGTGAGTCGGGGGTTTTGGCTGAAGCTTTCTTT. The chain links TRBV10-1 to TRBJ1-1, with a weak D call TRBD1 (5 bases). V shed 0 bases and J shed 6 bases, with 11 bases lying between them. The CDR3 has 14 amino acids. Germline CDR1 reads WNHNN; CDR2 reads SYGVQD (reference sequence).

In this sample, this clone turned up once. The chain joins TRBV7-8 to TRBJ2-3; TRBD2 matches 8 bases. The CDR3 sequence is 15 residues long. Trimming at V came to 5 bases and at J to 2 bases, leaving 6 bases not matched to a gene. The germline CDR1 and CDR2 sequences are SGHVS and FQNEAQ. CDR3 bases: TGTGCCAGCAGCCTTAGCGGGACCCTCACAGATACGCAGTATTTT. Amino acid sequence: CASSLSGTLTDTQYF.

The table lists this clone with a few counts. The chain recombines TRBV30 with TRBJ2-4; unclear D gene. The CDR3 spans 12 residues. The V gene's germline CDR1 is GTSNPN and CDR2 SVGIG (reference sequence). The germline V and J ends were trimmed by 5 bases and 0 bases, with 5 bases remaining between them. The CDR3 region has the DNA TGTGCCTGGGGGATAGCCAAAAACATTCAGTACTTC. Its translation is CAWGIAKNIQYF.

The J gene is TRBJ2-3, the V gene TRBV5-1, with 15 bases matching TRBD2. With 3 bases clipped from V and 3 bases from J, the junction kept 11 bases outside the gene matches. The CDR3 covers 19 residues. Germline lookup yields CDR1 SGHRS and CDR2 YFSETQ. CDR3 bases: TGCGCCAGCAGCTCGGGACTAGCGGGAGGCCTAGGGGGGACAGATACGCAGTATTTT. Amino acids: CASSSGLAGGLGGTDTQYF.

This clone has more than one count but fewer than ten. The J gene is TRBJ2-1, the V gene TRBV14; TRBD2 is a possible D gene (5 bases). The CDR3 has 12 residues. The germline CDR1 and CDR2 sequences are SGHDN and FVKESK. V was clipped by 5 bases and J by 6 bases, with 8 bases between them. The CDR3 spells CASSLRGNEQFF. CDR3 DNA sequence: TGTGCCAGCAGCTTACGGGGCAATGAGCAGTTCTTC.

This chain links TRBV27 with TRBJ1-1, with D perhaps TRBD1 (5 bases). The CDR3 is made up of 13 amino acids. Between the trimmed V and J ends, which lost 9 bases and 4 bases, there was a span of 15 bases. Germline V gives CDR1 MNHEY, CDR2 SMNVEV (reference sequence). CDR3 DNA: TGTGCCAGTTCGCAGGGTGCGATCACTGAAGCTTTCTTT. Its translation is CASSQGAITEAFF.

The genes are TRBV6-1 and TRBJ1-2; TRBD1 matches 7 bases. Germline V lookup: CDR1 MNHNS, CDR2 SASEGT. V lost 4 bases to trimming and J lost 4 bases; unmatched junction nucleotides: 6. This CDR3 has 14 residues. CDR3 residues: CASSGQGLGYGYTF. In DNA, the CDR3 is TGTGCCAGCAGTGGACAGGGTTTGGGCTATGGCTACACCTTC.

This clone occurred a few times. The chain recombines TRBV28 with TRBJ2-7, with 9 positions matching TRBD2. Germline-derived CDR1 and CDR2 are MDHEN and SYDVKM. J lost 4 bases, V lost 3 bases, and 10 bases had no gene match. The CDR3 is 16 residues long. CDR3 in DNA: TGTGCCAGCAGTTTGTGGGCTAGCGGGAATAAGTACGAGCAGTACTTC. This codes for CASSLWASGNKYEQYF.

V usage is TRBV6-1 and J usage is TRBJ2-4; D tentatively fits TRBD1 or TRBD2 (6 bases each). CDR3 size: 13 residues. Germline V gene data show CDR1 as MNHNS and CDR2 as SASEGT. V gave up 2 bases and J gave up 15 bases, with 17 bases separating them. The CDR3 DNA sequence: TGTGCCAGCAGTGAATTTAGGGCGGGGACACCGTACTTC. It specifies CASSEFRAGTPYF.

On this clone itself: The sample holds other DNA sequences that translate to the same CDR3. The rearrangement joins TRBV18 to TRBJ1-2, with TRBD1 matching over 7 bases. The germline gives CDR1 KGHSH, CDR2 LQKENI. V shed 4 bases, J shed 3 bases, and the junction held 2 bases outside the gene matches. The CDR3 totals 13 residues. The CDR3 DNA is TGTGCCAGCTCACTTACAGGGGACTATGGCTACACCTTC. Translation: CASSLTGDYGYTF.

The chain has TRBV6-6 and TRBJ1-1; a possible D gene is TRBD1 (5 bases). This CDR3 is built from 13 residues. V dropped 7 bases and J dropped 11 bases, with 20 bases sitting between them. Germline CDR1 reads MNHNY; CDR2 reads SVGAGI (reference sequence). This chain's CDR3 is CASKKTQEEGAFF. The CDR3 coding sequence is TGTGCCAGCAAAAAGACACAGGAGGAAGGGGCTTTCTTT.

This chain joins TRBV6-5 and TRBJ1-3; D uncertain. The V and J ends lost 6 bases and 0 bases respectively, with 12 bases between them. The CDR3 runs to 15 residues. Germline V gene sequence: CDR1 MNHEY, CDR2 SVGAGI. CDR3 loop: CASSYDGFSGNTIYF. Written as DNA, the CDR3 is TGTGCCAGCAGCTACGACGGCTTCTCTGGAAACACCATATATTTT.

A word on this clone: The same CDR3 also results from other DNA sequences found in this sample. J is TRBJ2-4 and V is TRBV5-1, with D perhaps being TRBD1 or TRBD2 (5 bases each). V was cut by 4 bases and J by 1 base, with 9 bases left in between. Germline lookup yields CDR1 SGHRS and CDR2 YFSETQ. The CDR3 totals 14 residues. DNA of the CDR3: TGCGCCAGCAGCCCCGGGACCGCCAAAAACATTCAGTACTTC. Encoded protein: CASSPGTAKNIQYF.

This clone was seen a handful of times. The chain carries TRBV6-6 and TRBJ2-7; TRBD2 might be the D (6 bases). The V gene lost 8 bases and the J gene lost 5 bases, with 16 bases spanning the gap. The CDR3 length is 13 residues. The V gene's germline CDR1 is MNHNY and CDR2 SVGAGI (reference sequence). CDR3 amino acids: CASGRSGLHEQYF. The DNA for the CDR3 is TGTGCCAGCGGGAGGAGCGGGCTACACGAGCAGTACTTC.

This rearrangement joins TRBV2 to TRBJ1-2; TRBD1 matches 7 bases. V dropped 5 bases and J dropped 5; count of bases not matched to a gene: 5. The germline V gene encodes CDR1 SNHLY and CDR2 FYNNEI. This CDR3 has 13 residues. The DNA of the CDR3 is TGTGCCAGCAGTAGAGACAGGGAATATGGCTACACCTTC. This encodes CASSRDREYGYTF.

In this sample, this clone turned up once. A single base separates this from a much larger clone, so it may be a read error. The same CDR3 is also encoded by other DNA sequences in this sample. The V and J genes are TRBV7-3 and TRBJ1-1; D not resolved. The germline V gene encodes CDR1 SGHTA and CDR2 FQGTGA. Trimming left V 3 bases short and J 1 base short, with 6 bases between. This CDR3 contains 13 residues. The CDR3 nucleotides read TGTGCCAGCAGCTTCGGGAGGAACACTGAAGCTTTCTTT. Amino acids: CASSFGRNTEAFF.